Sequencing of this TCR beta chain was carried out in a study of beta chain features in type 1 diabetes (dated by TCRdb to the late 2010s). Background on the whole study: Patients and healthy donors did not differ in mean age, gender distribution, total cell number or subset yield. A total of roughly 100 million sorted cells were examined across all samples, and the number of cells per subset was strongly correlated with RNA yield. The study compared TCRB repertoires of sorted circulating CD4+ T cell subsets between recently diagnosed type 1 diabetes patients and matched healthy donors. Whereas all 30 or so donors provided naive and central memory subsets, regulatory and stem cell-like memory subsets were isolated from just 8 patients and roughly 8 healthy donors. Overall study results and their limits: Type 1 diabetes patients showed a moderate but significant shortening of TCRB CDR3 length in all four CD4+ subsets. Shorter templates might be favored by PCR, yet because patient and control samples were amplified and corrected together, any such skew would affect both groups equally. At VDJ recombination sites, type 1 diabetes patients had fewer insertions and more deleted nucleotides, which implies abnormalities in thymic rearrangement. Naive, central memory and regulatory TCRB repertoires appeared to be more similar among patients than among healthy donors. Because small numbers of individuals were included in the HLA sub-analyses, any influence of HLA type on TCRB rearrangement was left unresolved. Because cDNA rather than genomic DNA was sequenced, highly expressing activated cells could have been over-represented, although no difference in activation and CD3 levels was found between groups.

Each donor gave one peripheral blood draw, averaging approximately 110 mL, which was collected into heparinised tubes. Using a panel that included CD45RO, CCR7, CD25, CD127, CD95 and CD27, naive, central memory, regulatory and stem cell-like memory CD4+ T cells were sorted on a BD FACSAria II. All sorted populations exceeded 95% purity. Right away, PBMCs were isolated by Lymphoprep density gradient centrifugation and were stained directly, with no culture step. To minimize batch effects, samples were stained and sorted in pairs, one healthy donor with one patient per experiment. All of the isolated RNA was reverse transcribed with the High Capacity cDNA Reverse Transcription Kit, so expressed TCRB transcripts were sequenced. Naive, central memory and regulatory T cell samples underwent deep immunoSEQ sequencing, averaging about 3.57 million total reads per sample. Sorted cells were lysed in RLT buffer and RNA was extracted with DNase-treated RNeasy Micro or Mini kits, depending on cell number. To prevent cross-contamination, each cell subset was processed individually, whereas patient and healthy donor samples were processed jointly. The immunoSEQ multiplex PCR was used to amplify TCRB sequences from cDNA, generating 87-bp fragments that spanned the CDR3 region. Amplicons were sequenced on the Illumina HiSeq platform. The published analysis was carried out like this. Synthetic template baselines were used to correct PCR bias computationally, reads within Hamming distance 2 were collapsed together, and singletons that could not be merged were discarded. Reads were aligned to IMGT to assign V, D and J genes, CDR3 length, and insertions or deletions at six rearrangement sites. Within each subset, clonotype counts were normalized to sorted cell number, and only after that were true diversity and Gini coefficients computed with the tcR R package. Repertoire sharing was quantified using the overlap coefficient calculated on TCRB nucleotide sequences. Out-of-frame TCRB sequences from naive cells were analyzed to stand in for the pre-selection repertoire. In its TCRdb copy, this immuneACCESS table keeps in-frame sequences only and misses some clones. Where compared with another copy, unresolved V genes explain less than half of these, and the others have no known cause. For V, J and clone size, that table is used; D and trimming come from the DNA. Here the sample has fewer than 250,000 clones; 7.5% to 10% occur a single time. The top ten clonotypes cover 0.03% to 0.035% of the sample.

In regard to this clone: What antigen it recognizes has not been identified. Base qualities were left out, and no much larger clone turns up one base away.

CDR1 and CDR2 (SNHLY, FYNNEI) derive from the germline V gene. The CDR3 runs 16 amino acids, cysteine and phenylalanine included. The DNA shown is the 48-base CDR3, in frame from base 1. Trimmed from V: 7 bases; trimmed from J: 8 bases; junction bases lacking a gene match: 14. The sequence was collected from a woman younger than 35 in good health. The chain employs TRBV2 and TRBJ2-1; 10 bases in the middle match TRBD1. The source material was naive CD4+ T cells from blood. This specimen's cell subset or site label, interpreted: true naive CD4+ T cells. The bases are TGTGCCAGCACCCCACGTAGGGGACAGGGGTTCGATGAGCAGTTCTTC. This yields the protein CASTPRRGQGFDEQFF.